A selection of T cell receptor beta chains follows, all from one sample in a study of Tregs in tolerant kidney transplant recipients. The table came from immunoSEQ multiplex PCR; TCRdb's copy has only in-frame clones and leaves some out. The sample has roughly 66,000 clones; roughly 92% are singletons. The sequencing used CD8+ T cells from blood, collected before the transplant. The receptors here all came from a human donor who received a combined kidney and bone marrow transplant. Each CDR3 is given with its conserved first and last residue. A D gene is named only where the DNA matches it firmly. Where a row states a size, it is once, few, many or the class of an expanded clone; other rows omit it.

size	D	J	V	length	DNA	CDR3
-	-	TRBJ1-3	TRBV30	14	TGTGCCTGGCAGGGGACGACGGATGGAAACACCATATATTTT	CAWQGTTDGNTIYF
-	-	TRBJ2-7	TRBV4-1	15	TGCGCCAGCAGCCAAGATCGCTGGGGGCTCTACGAGCAGTACTTC	CASSQDRWGLYEQYF
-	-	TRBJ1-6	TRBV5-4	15	TGTGCCAGCAGCTTGGGGGCTTTCTATAATTCACCCCTCCACTTT	CASSLGAFYNSPLHF
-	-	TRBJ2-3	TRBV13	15	TGTGCCAGCAGCTTAGGCGGTCGATCCACAGATACGCAGTATTTT	CASSLGGRSTDTQYF
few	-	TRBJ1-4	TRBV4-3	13	TGCGCCAGCAGCCAAGCCGAGGGTGAAAAACTGTTTTTT	CASSQAEGEKLFF
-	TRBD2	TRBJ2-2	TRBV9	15	TGTGCCAGCAGCTCAAGCGGGGGGGCCGCCGGGGAGCTGTTTTTT	CASSSSGGAAGELFF
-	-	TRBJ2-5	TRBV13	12	TGTGCCAGCAGCTTAGGCCCGGAGACCCAGTACTTC	CASSLGPETQYF
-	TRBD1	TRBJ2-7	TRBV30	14	TGTGCCTCCATTGGGACAGGGGGCCCCTACGAGCAGTACTTC	CASIGTGGPYEQYF
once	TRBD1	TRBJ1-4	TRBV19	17	TGTGCCAGTAGTACCTCGGGACAGGGTGCAACTAATGAAAAACTGTTTTTT	CASSTSGQGATNEKLFF
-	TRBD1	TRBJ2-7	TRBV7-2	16	TGTGCCAGCAGCTTAGTCGGAGGACAGGTATCGGCCGAGCAGTACTTC	CASSLVGGQVSAEQYF
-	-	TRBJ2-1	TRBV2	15	TGTGCCAGCAGTTCTAAGACTCTCTTCTACAATGAGCAGTTCTTC	CASSSKTLFYNEQFF
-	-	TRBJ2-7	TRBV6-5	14	TGTGCCAGCAGTTACGGAGGTCGATCCTACGAGCAGTACTTC	CASSYGGRSYEQYF
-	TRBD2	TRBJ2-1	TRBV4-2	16	TGTGCCAGCAGCCGGTCTCTGGCGGGAGGGCGCAATGAGCAGTTCTTC	CASSRSLAGGRNEQFF
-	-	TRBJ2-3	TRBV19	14	TGTGCCAGTAGTATCGTAACTCGCCCGGATACGCAGTATTTT	CASSIVTRPDTQYF
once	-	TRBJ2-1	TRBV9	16	TGTGCCAGCAGCGAGGATCCGCGGGCCGTTAGCAATGAGCAGTTCTTC	CASSEDPRAVSNEQFF
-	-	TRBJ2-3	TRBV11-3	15	TGTGCCAGCAGCTTAGAACGGGGAGTCACAGATACGCAGTATTTT	CASSLERGVTDTQYF
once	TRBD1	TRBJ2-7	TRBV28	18	TGTGCCAGCAGTTTACACACTGGAAGGGACAGGGTGGTACACGAGCAGTACTTC	CASSLHTGRDRVVHEQYF
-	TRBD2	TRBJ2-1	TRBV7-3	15	TGTGCCAGCAGCTTGCTAGCGGGGGGCTACAATGAGCAGTTCTTC	CASSLLAGGYNEQFF
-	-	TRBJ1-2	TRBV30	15	TGTGCCTGGAGTACCCCGGGATTACCTAACTATGGCTACACCTTC	CAWSTPGLPNYGYTF
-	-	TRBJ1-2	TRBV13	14	TGTGCCAGCAGCTTACAGCTCTTGCGGGGCGGCTACACCTTC	CASSLQLLRGGYTF
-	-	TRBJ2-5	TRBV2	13	TGTGCCAGCAGTGTGGGGGCCCGGGAGACCCAGTACTTC	CASSVGARETQYF
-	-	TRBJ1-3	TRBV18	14	TGTGCCAGCTATGACACAAGCTCTGGAAACACCATATATTTT	CASYDTSSGNTIYF
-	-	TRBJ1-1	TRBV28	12	TGTGCCGTGGGGGGGGTCGGTACTGAAGCTTTCTTT	CAVGGVGTEAFF
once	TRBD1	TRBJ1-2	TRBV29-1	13	TGCAGCGTTGGGGGACAGGACAACTATGGCTACACCTTC	CSVGGQDNYGYTF